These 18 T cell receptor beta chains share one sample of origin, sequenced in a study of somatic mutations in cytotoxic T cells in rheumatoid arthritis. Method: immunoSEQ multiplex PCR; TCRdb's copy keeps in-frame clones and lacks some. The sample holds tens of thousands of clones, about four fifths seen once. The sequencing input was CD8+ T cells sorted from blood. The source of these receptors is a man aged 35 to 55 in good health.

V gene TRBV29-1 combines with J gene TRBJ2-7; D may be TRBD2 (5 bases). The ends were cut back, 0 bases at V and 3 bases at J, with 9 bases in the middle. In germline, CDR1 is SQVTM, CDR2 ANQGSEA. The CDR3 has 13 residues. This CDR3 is CSVEDRGLYEQYF. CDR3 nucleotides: TGCAGCGTTGAAGACCGTGGACTCTACGAGCAGTACTTC.

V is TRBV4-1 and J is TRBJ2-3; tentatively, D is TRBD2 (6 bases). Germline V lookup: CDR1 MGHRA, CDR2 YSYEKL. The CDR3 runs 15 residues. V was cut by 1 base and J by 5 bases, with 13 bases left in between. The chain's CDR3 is CASSQAEGPGDTQYF. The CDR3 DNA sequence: TGCGCCAGCAGCCAAGCGGAGGGGCCAGGAGATACGCAGTATTTT.

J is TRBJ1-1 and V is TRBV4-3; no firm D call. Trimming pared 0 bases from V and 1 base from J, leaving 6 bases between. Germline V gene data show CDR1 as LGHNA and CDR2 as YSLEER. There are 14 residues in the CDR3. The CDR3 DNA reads TGCGCCAGCAGCCAAGATGTGGGGAACACTGAAGCTTTCTTT. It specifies CASSQDVGNTEAFF.

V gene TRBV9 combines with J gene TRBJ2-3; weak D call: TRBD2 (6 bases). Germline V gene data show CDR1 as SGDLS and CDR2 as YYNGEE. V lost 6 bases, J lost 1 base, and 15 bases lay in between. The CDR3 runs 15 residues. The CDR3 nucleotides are TGTGCCAGCACCGGAGGGGACCGACGCACAGATACGCAGTATTTT. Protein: CASTGGDRRTDTQYF.

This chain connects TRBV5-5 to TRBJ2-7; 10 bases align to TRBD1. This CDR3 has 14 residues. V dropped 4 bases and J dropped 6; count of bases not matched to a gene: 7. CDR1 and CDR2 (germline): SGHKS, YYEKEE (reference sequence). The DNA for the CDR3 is TGTGCCAGCAGCCGCGGGACAGGGGATTTCGAGCAGTACTTC. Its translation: CASSRGTGDFEQYF.

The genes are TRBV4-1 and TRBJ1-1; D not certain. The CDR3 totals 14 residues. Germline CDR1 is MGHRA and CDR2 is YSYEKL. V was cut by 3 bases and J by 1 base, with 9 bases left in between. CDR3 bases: TGCGCCAGCAGCCAGGGTAAGGGGAACACTGAAGCTTTCTTT. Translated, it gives CASSQGKGNTEAFF.

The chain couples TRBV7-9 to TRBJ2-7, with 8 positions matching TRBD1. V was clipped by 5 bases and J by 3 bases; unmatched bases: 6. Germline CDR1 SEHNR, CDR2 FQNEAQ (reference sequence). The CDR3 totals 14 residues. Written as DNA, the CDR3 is TGTGCCAGCAGCACCCAGGGACAGGTCTACGAGCAGTACTTC. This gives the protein CASSTQGQVYEQYF.

The CDR3 spells CASSQLGLALLGEQYF. The DNA for the CDR3 is TGCGCCAGCAGCCAATTGGGACTAGCGTTACTAGGGGAGCAGTACTTC. J is TRBJ2-7 and V is TRBV4-1; 10 positions agree with TRBD2. Germline V gene data show CDR1 as MGHRA and CDR2 as YSYEKL. The CDR3 covers 16 residues. V was clipped by 2 bases and J by 7 bases; unmatched bases: 11.

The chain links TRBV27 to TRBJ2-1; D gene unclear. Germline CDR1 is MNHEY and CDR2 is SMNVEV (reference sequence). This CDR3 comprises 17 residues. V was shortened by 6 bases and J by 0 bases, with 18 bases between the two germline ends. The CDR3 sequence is CASSINLGGSSYNEQFF. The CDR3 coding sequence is TGTGCCAGCAGCATCAACCTTGGCGGTAGCTCCTACAATGAGCAGTTCTTC.

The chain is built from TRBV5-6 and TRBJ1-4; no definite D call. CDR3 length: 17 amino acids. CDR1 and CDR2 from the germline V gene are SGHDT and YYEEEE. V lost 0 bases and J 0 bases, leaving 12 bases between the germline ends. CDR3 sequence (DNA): TGTGCCAGCAGCTTGGCCGTTTCTGAGGCAACTAATGAAAAACTGTTTTTT. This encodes CASSLAVSEATNEKLFF.

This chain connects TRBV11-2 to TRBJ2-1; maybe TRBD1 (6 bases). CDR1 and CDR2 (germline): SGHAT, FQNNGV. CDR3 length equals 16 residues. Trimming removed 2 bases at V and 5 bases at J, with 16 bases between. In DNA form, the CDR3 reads TGTGCCAGCAGCTTATATCGGGCAGGGGTGAACAATGAGCAGTTCTTC. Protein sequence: CASSLYRAGVNNEQFF.

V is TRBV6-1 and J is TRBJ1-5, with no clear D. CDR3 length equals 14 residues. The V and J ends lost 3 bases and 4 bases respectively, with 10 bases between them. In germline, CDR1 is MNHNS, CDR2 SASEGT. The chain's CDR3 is CASSDWSANQPQHF. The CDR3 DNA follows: TGTGCCAGCAGTGATTGGTCAGCGAATCAGCCCCAGCATTTT.

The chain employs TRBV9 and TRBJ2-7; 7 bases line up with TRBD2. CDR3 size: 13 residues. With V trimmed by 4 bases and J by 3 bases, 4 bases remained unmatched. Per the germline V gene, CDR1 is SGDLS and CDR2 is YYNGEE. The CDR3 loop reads CASSPRGGYEQYF. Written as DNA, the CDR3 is TGTGCCAGCAGCCCCCGCGGGGGCTACGAGCAGTACTTC.

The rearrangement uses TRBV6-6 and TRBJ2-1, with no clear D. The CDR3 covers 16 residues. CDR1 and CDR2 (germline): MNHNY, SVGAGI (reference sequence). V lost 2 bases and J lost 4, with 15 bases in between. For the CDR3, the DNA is TGTGCCAGCAGTTACGAGGCAGACCTGGGATACAATGAGCAGTTCTTC. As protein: CASSYEADLGYNEQFF.

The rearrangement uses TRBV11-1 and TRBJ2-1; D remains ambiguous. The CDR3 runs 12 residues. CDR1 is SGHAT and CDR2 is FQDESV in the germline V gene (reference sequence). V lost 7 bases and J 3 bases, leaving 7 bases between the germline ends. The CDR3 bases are TGTGCCAGCACCCTTGACTACAATGAGCAGTTCTTC. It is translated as CASTLDYNEQFF. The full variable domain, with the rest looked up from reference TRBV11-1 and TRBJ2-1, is EAEVAQSPRYKITEKSQAVAFWCDPISGHATLYWYRQILGQGPELLVQFQDESVVDDSQLPKDRFSAERLKGVDSTLKIQPAELGDSAMYLCASTLDYNEQFFGPGTRLTVL.

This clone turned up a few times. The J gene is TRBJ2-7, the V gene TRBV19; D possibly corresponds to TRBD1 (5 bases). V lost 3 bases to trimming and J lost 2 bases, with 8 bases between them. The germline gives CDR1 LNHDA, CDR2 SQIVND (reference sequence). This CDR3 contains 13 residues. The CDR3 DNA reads TGTGCCAGTAGTATCATGACAGCCTACGAGCAGTACTTC. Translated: CASSIMTAYEQYF.

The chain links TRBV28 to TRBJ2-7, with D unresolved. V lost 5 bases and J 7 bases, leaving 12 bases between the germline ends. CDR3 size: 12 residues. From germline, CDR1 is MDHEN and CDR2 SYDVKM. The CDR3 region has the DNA TGTGCCAGCAGTGGCAGGCTACGTGAGCAGTACTTC. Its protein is CASSGRLREQYF. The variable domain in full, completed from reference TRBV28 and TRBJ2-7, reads DVKVTQSSRYLVKRTGEKVFLECVQDMDHENMFWYRQDPGLGLRLIYFSYDVKMKEKGDIPEGYSVSREKKERFSLILESASTNQTSMYLCASSGRLREQYFGPGTRLTVT.

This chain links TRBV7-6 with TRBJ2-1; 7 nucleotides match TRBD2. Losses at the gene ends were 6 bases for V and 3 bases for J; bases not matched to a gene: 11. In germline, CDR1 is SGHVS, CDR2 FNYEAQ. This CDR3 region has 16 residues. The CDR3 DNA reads TGTGCCAGCAGTTCTGAGGGCCTAGCGGACTACAATGAGCAGTTCTTC. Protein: CASSSEGLADYNEQFF.